This TCR beta chain was found in a study of technical replicates of blood from several donors. Produced via immunoSEQ multiplex PCR; TCRdb's table is partial and in-frame only. Of about 91,000 clones listed, less than 95% are singletons. This CDR3 has 17 residues. V was clipped by 0 bases and J by 7 bases, with 19 bases between them. Germline V gives CDR1 SEHNR, CDR2 FQNEAQ (reference sequence). This sequence was found in a human donor in good health. Sequencing was performed on T cells isolated from PBMCs. The V call is TRBV7-9, the J call TRBJ1-3; D remains unclear. The CDR3 is CASSLALRLVRENTIYF. In DNA, the CDR3 is TGTGCCAGCAGCTTAGCGCTGCGGCTAGTCCGCGAGAACACCATATATTTT.